The next 26 T cell receptor beta chains were all read from a single sample in a study of CD8 T cells in Susac syndrome. Reverse transcription of about 0.45 to 1 ug RNA was performed with random hexamers. One entry per CDR3 protein results from TCRdb running MiXCR on the immunoSEQ multiplex PCR reads. The table includes just under 150,000 distinct CDR3 sequences, roughly 94% detected once. The sequencing input was CD4+ T cells from PBMCs. These receptors came from a human donor in good health.

This clonotype was seen once. The rearrangement links TRBV19 to TRBJ2-5, with 7 nucleotides matching TRBD2. The germline gives CDR1 LNHDA, CDR2 SQIVND (reference sequence). V shed 4 bases, J shed 5 bases, and the junction held 10 bases outside the gene matches. The CDR3 has 15 residues. CDR3 nucleotides: TGTGCCAGTAGTACCCGGCTGGTAGCGGGCGAGACCCAGTACTTC. Residues: CASSTRLVAGETQYF. Drawing the rest from reference TRBV19 and TRBJ2-5, the complete variable domain is DGGITQSPKYLFRKEGQNVTLSCEQNLNHDAMYWYRQDPGQGLRLIYYSQIVNDFQKGDIAEGYSVSREKKESFPLTVTSAQKNPTAFYLCASSTRLVAGETQYFGPGTRLLVL.

V and J are TRBV23-1 and TRBJ1-6; D not resolved. TRBV23-1 is given ORF status, its function remaining uncertain. Trimming shortened V by 1 base and J by 7 bases, and 14 bases separated the two germline ends. The CDR3 extends over 16 amino acids. In DNA form, the CDR3 reads TGCGCCAGCAGTCAATGGCATCCGTCGCTAAATTCACCCCTCCACTTT. This encodes CASSQWHPSLNSPLHF.

The chain is built from TRBV20-1 and TRBJ2-3, with a tentative D call TRBD2 (5 bases). The CDR3 is 14 amino acids. CDR1 DFQATT and CDR2 SNEGSKA come from the germline V gene (reference sequence). Trimming cost V 2 bases and J 0 bases, with 9 bases left between them. CDR3 in DNA: TGCAGTGCTAGAATGGGCGGGAGCACAGATACGCAGTATTTT. Amino acid sequence: CSARMGGSTDTQYF.

The CDR3 spells CASSSWTASYEQYF. The CDR3 DNA is TGTGCCAGCAGCTCCTGGACAGCTTCCTACGAGCAGTACTTC. The chain carries TRBV7-2 and TRBJ2-7; D is possibly TRBD1 (6 bases). This CDR3 has 14 amino acids. V was trimmed by 4 bases and J by 1 base, leaving 11 bases between them. Per the germline V gene, CDR1 is SGHTA and CDR2 is FQGNSA.

The rearrangement links TRBV27 to TRBJ1-3; D might be TRBD1 (6 bases). CDR1 is MNHEY and CDR2 is SMNVEV in the germline V gene (reference sequence). The CDR3 is 13 residues long. Trimming removed 3 bases at V and 3 bases at J, with 6 bases between. The CDR3 reads CASSFRGGNTIYF. The CDR3 coding sequence is TGTGCCAGCAGTTTCAGGGGTGGAAACACCATATATTTT.

The chain joins TRBV5-1 to TRBJ2-2; possible D gene TRBD2, 5 bases. Germline V CDR1 and CDR2: SGHRS, YFSETQ. V lost 0 bases and J lost 8, with 8 bases in between. CDR3 length equals 13 residues. CDR3 bases: TGCGCCAGCAGCTTGGAGCGGAAGGGGGAGCTGTTTTTT. It codes for CASSLERKGELFF.

The chain employs TRBV3-1 and TRBJ1-1, with 7 positions matching TRBD1. This CDR3 is built from 14 residues. CDR1 LGHDT and CDR2 YNNKEL come from the germline V gene (reference sequence). V was clipped by 1 base and J by 9 bases; unmatched bases: 8. Here the CDR3 reads CASSQGVTGEKAFF. The DNA for the CDR3 is TGTGCCAGCAGCCAAGGAGTTACAGGGGAGAAAGCTTTCTTT.

This sequence joins TRBV12-5 and TRBJ2-2; D is possibly TRBD2 (6 bases). Trimming cost V 0 bases and J 0 bases, with 17 bases left between them. CDR3 length: 19 residues. Germline CDR1 LGHNT, CDR2 FRNRAP. The CDR3 protein is CASGLVSQRREANTGELFF. The CDR3 DNA reads TGTGCTAGTGGTTTGGTAAGCCAGAGGAGGGAAGCGAACACCGGGGAGCTGTTTTTT.

The chain recombines TRBV24-1 with TRBJ2-5, with a weak D call TRBD2 (6 bases). Germline-derived CDR1 and CDR2 are KGHDR and SFDVKD. V was cut by 7 bases and J by 5 bases, with 13 bases left in between. This CDR3 is 13 amino acids long. The CDR3 sequence is CATRASVVETQYF. The CDR3 DNA follows: TGTGCCACCAGGGCTAGCGTTGTTGAGACCCAGTACTTC.

This chain joins TRBV27 and TRBJ2-2; no clear D gene. The CDR3 sequence is 15 residues long. The V gene's germline CDR1 is MNHEY and CDR2 SMNVEV (reference sequence). V was clipped by 7 bases and J by 4 bases, with 16 bases between them. CDR3 loop: CASNPRPSSTGELFF. CDR3 nucleotide sequence: TGTGCCAGCAATCCCCGCCCGTCGAGCACCGGGGAGCTGTTTTTT.

The chain couples TRBV20-1 to TRBJ2-2; 8 nucleotides agree with TRBD1. V lost 1 base to trimming and J lost 7 bases; unmatched junction nucleotides: 5. The CDR3 spans 14 residues. Germline CDR1 DFQATT, CDR2 SNEGSKA (reference sequence). In DNA form, the CDR3 reads TGCAGTGCTAGAGTGGACAGGGCGAACGGGGAGCTGTTTTTT. Translated, it gives CSARVDRANGELFF.

This chain uses TRBV5-1 with TRBJ1-1; D call uncertain. The CDR3 sequence is 14 residues long. With 5 bases removed from V and 3 bases from J, the gap between germline ends came to 14 bases. CDR1 SGHRS and CDR2 YFSETQ come from the germline V gene. Written as DNA, the CDR3 is TGCGCCAGCAGAATTAGGTCTGGGGACACTGAAGCTTTCTTT. This encodes CASRIRSGDTEAFF. Together with reference TRBV5-1 and TRBJ1-1, the CDR3 gives the full variable domain: KAGVTQTPRYLIKTRGQQVTLSCSPISGHRSVSWYQQTPGQGLQFLFEYFSETQRNKGNFPGRFSGRQFSNSRSEMNVSTLELGDSALYLCASRIRSGDTEAFFGQGTRLTVV.

The rearrangement uses TRBV10-3 and TRBJ2-5; D is possibly TRBD2 (6 bases). Between the trimmed V and J ends, which lost 6 bases and 5 bases, there was a span of 10 bases. The germline gives CDR1 ENHRY, CDR2 SYGVKD. The CDR3 covers 12 residues. The CDR3 loop reads CAIRGLDETQYF. DNA of the CDR3: TGTGCCATCAGGGGACTCGACGAGACCCAGTACTTC.

J is TRBJ2-3 and V is TRBV5-6; possibly TRBD1 for D (6 bases). CDR1 and CDR2 (germline): SGHDT, YYEEEE. This CDR3 contains 13 residues. V dropped 4 bases and J dropped 5 bases, with 11 bases sitting between them. The CDR3 sequence is CASSPIGGDTQYF. The CDR3 DNA is TGTGCCAGCAGCCCCATAGGGGGAGATACGCAGTATTTT.

The CDR3 reads CASSWGSGNTGELFF. The CDR3 nucleotides read TGTGCCAGCAGCTGGGGTAGCGGGAACACCGGGGAGCTGTTTTTT. The V gene is TRBV7-8, the J gene TRBJ2-2, with a weak D call TRBD2 (6 bases). V was cut by 4 bases and J by 1 base, with 10 bases left in between. From germline, CDR1 is SGHVS and CDR2 FQNEAQ. CDR3 length equals 15 residues.

The chain couples TRBV7-6 to TRBJ2-3; D is unclear. Germline-derived CDR1 and CDR2 are SGHVS and FNYEAQ. V gave up 3 bases and J gave up 2 bases, with 24 bases separating them. CDR3 length: 19 residues. CDR3 bases: TGTGCCAGCAGCTTGCCTTCCCCGGGTCAGGAGACAACCACAGATACGCAGTATTTT. It yields the protein CASSLPSPGQETTTDTQYF.

The chain is built from TRBV5-4 and TRBJ2-1, with 13 bases fitting TRBD2. The CDR3 is 17 amino acids. The V gene end was trimmed by 0 bases and the J gene end by 3 bases; junction bases not matched to a gene: 3. Germline CDR1 SGHNT, CDR2 YYREEE (reference sequence). CDR3: CASSLELAGGRYNEQFF. CDR3 DNA sequence: TGTGCCAGCAGCTTGGAACTAGCGGGAGGGCGCTACAATGAGCAGTTCTTC.

This chain joins TRBV29-1 and TRBJ1-1, with 7 nucleotides matching TRBD1. The CDR3 contains 14 residues. Germline CDR1 reads SQVTM; CDR2 reads ANQGSEA. V gave up 7 bases and J gave up 1 base; unmatched junction bases: 9. In DNA form, the CDR3 reads TGCAGCGCGAAAACCGGGACAGCGAACACTGAAGCTTTCTTT. Protein sequence: CSAKTGTANTEAFF. Full variable domain (remainder filled in from reference TRBV29-1 and TRBJ1-1): SAVISQKPSRDICQRGTSLTIQCQVDSQVTMMFWYRQQPGQSLTLIATANQGSEATYESGFVIDKFPISRPNLTFSTLTVSNMSPEDSSIYLCSAKTGTANTEAFFGQGTRLTVV.

The V gene is TRBV4-1, the J gene TRBJ2-1; TRBD2 matches 10 bases. This CDR3 spans 17 amino acids. CDR1 is MGHRA and CDR2 is YSYEKL in the germline V gene. After removal of 0 bases from V and 8 bases from J, the junction contained 10 bases not matched to a gene. The CDR3 region is CASSQDRGAGGIDEQFF. CDR3 sequence (DNA): TGCGCCAGCAGCCAAGATCGGGGAGCGGGAGGGATCGATGAGCAGTTCTTC.

The CDR3 reads CASSLEGRSTNTEAFF. The CDR3 DNA reads TGTGCCAGCAGTTTAGAGGGAAGGAGTACGAACACTGAAGCTTTCTTT. The gene calls are TRBV12-3 or TRBV12-4 and TRBJ1-1; D is undetermined. Trimming pared 1 base from V and 1 base from J, leaving 13 bases between. The CDR3 sequence is 16 residues long.

The CDR3 region is CASSEGSSTDTQYF. In DNA, the CDR3 is TGTGCCAGCAGTGAGGGCAGTAGCACAGATACGCAGTATTTT. The rearrangement uses TRBV2 and TRBJ2-3; D is unclear. CDR1 SNHLY and CDR2 FYNNEI come from the germline V gene. The ends were cut back, 3 bases at V and 0 bases at J, with 7 bases in the middle. CDR3 size: 14 residues.

The chain combines TRBV20-1 with TRBJ2-5; 7 bases map to TRBD2. This CDR3 contains 14 residues. Losses at the gene ends were 6 bases for V and 4 bases for J; bases not matched to a gene: 11. Germline CDR1 reads DFQATT; CDR2 reads SNEGSKA (reference sequence). CDR3 amino acids: CSAIRAGKGETQYF. The CDR3 bases are TGCAGTGCAATCAGAGCGGGAAAAGGAGAGACCCAGTACTTC.

The V call is TRBV2, the J call TRBJ2-7, with TRBD2 matching 9 bases. The CDR3 is 13 amino acids. Unmatched junction bases numbered 5, after V lost 7 bases and J lost 4 bases. Germline CDR1 SNHLY, CDR2 FYNNEI. The CDR3 is CASKGTSWYEQYF. The CDR3 nucleotides read TGTGCCAGCAAGGGGACTAGCTGGTACGAGCAGTACTTC.

This clonotype came up once. CDR3 residues: CASALGTSYEQYF. DNA of the CDR3: TGTGCTAGTGCCTTGGGAACATCCTACGAGCAGTACTTC. The genes are TRBV12-5 and TRBJ2-7, with unresolved D. The CDR3 sequence is 13 residues long. Per the germline V gene, CDR1 is LGHNT and CDR2 is FRNRAP. Trimming left V 7 bases short and J 1 base short, with 11 bases between.

The genes are TRBV6-1 and TRBJ1-5; 7 bases agree with TRBD1. CDR1 and CDR2 (germline): MNHNS, SASEGT. J gave up 1 base and V 1 base, and 1 base lay outside the gene matches. This CDR3 contains 15 residues. The CDR3 coding sequence is TGTGCCAGCAGTGAAGGGGACAGAAGCAATCAGCCCCAGCATTTT. Encoded protein: CASSEGDRSNQPQHF.

The chain is built from TRBV5-4 and TRBJ2-7; the D gene is possibly TRBD1 (5 bases). CDR3 length: 15 residues. V was clipped by 0 bases and J by 1 base, with 11 bases between them. Germline values: CDR1 SGHNT, CDR2 YYREEE (reference sequence). The CDR3: CASSLEQAKSYEQYF. For the CDR3, the DNA is TGTGCCAGCAGCTTGGAACAGGCTAAATCCTACGAGCAGTACTTC.